This T cell receptor (beta chain) was documented in a study of CD8 T cells in ankylosing spondylitis. Notes on the study in general: Reportedly, matched ankylosing spondylitis synovial fluid was significantly enriched for disease-linked clones. Disease-associated clones were CD8+ and fairly uncommon in peripheral blood. Blood of patients with ankylosing spondylitis appeared to be characterized by a TCR beta motif of eight or nine highly homologous variants.

Germline CDR1 is MDHEN and CDR2 is SYDVKM. This CDR3 is built from 15 residues. V was pared by 8 bases and J by 9 bases, with 14 bases of the junction left unmatched. This clonotype has a handful of counts. Its antigen is currently unknown. Quantitative 5'-RACE was performed with molecular barcodes, and it yielded the TCR beta libraries. TCRdb re-analysed the 5' RACE reads in MiXCR, keeping a single row per CDR3 protein. Counted here are approximately 300,000 distinct CDR3 sequences, roughly 8% occurring once; the ten biggest clones make up 13% to 15%. The sequenced sample consisted of blood, either unsorted or a sorted T cell fraction (not recorded which). The TCR was taken from a male donor with ankylosing spondylitis. The V call is TRBV28, the J call TRBJ2-1; TRBD2 agrees at 9 bases. Here the CDR3 DNA reads TGTGCCAGCCCATCGCCTAGCGGGGTATGGGGTGAGCAGTTCTTC. Translating it yields CASPSPSGVWGEQFF.